Following are 16 T cell receptor beta chains from one sample sequenced in a study of T cell changes during pregnancy in multiple sclerosis (dated by TCRdb to between 2018 and 2021). To prepare the library, the immunoSEQ multiplex PCR assay was applied. This is the immuneACCESS table as TCRdb keeps it, with only in-frame sequences that have V and J called. A part of the clones is gone; compared with another copy, unresolved V genes explain less than half, and the rest is unexplained. The sample table records tens of thousands of clones; about 87% of these occur just once. The ten largest account for 1.2% of the sample. The sequences come from CD4+ T cells from peripheral blood mononuclear cells, collected in the second trimester of pregnancy. These receptors were collected from a female donor with multiple sclerosis, enrolled in a pregnancy study.

The sample holds one count of this clone. The CDR3 loop is CASSLGGSGELFF. Here the CDR3 DNA reads TGCGCCAGCAGCTTGGGAGGGAGCGGGGAGCTGTTTTTT. The chain uses TRBV5-1 and TRBJ2-2; D might be TRBD2 (5 bases). Trimming took 0 bases from V and 7 from J, leaving 7 bases between them. Germline lookup yields CDR1 SGHRS and CDR2 YFSETQ. CDR3 length: 13 residues.

The chain combines TRBV10-3 with TRBJ2-1, with TRBD2 matching over 9 bases. V dropped 2 bases and J dropped 4; count of bases not matched to a gene: 3. The CDR3 covers 15 residues. CDR1 and CDR2 from the germline V gene are ENHRY and SYGVKD. The CDR3 DNA sequence: TGTGCCATCAGTGAGCGTCTAGCGGGGTACAATGAGCAGTTCTTC. Its translation: CAISERLAGYNEQFF.

In the case of this clone: An end of the junction differs from the germline gene, which may be a read error. The V gene is TRBV4-3, the J gene TRBJ1-6; D remains unclear. In germline, CDR1 is LGHNA, CDR2 YSLEER. This CDR3 is 15 amino acids long. As DNA, the CDR3 is TGCGCCAGCAGCCAAGATCTCGCCTACAATTCACCCCTCCACTTT. Its protein product is CASSQDLAYNSPLHF.

This sequence joins TRBV11-3 and TRBJ2-5; 7 bases line up with TRBD1. V was clipped by 7 bases and J by 6 bases; unmatched bases: 11. This CDR3 region has 14 residues. Germline-derived CDR1 and CDR2 are SGHNT and YENEEA. The CDR3 sequence: CASKKGARRKTQYF. DNA for the CDR3: TGTGCCAGCAAAAAGGGGGCGCGAAGGAAGACCCAGTACTTC.

The chain has TRBV25-1 and TRBJ2-1; weak D call: TRBD2 (6 bases). V gave up 0 bases and J gave up 9 bases, with 15 bases separating them. The CDR3 contains 15 residues. Germline V gene data show CDR1 as MGHDK and CDR2 as SYGVNS. In nucleotides, the CDR3 is TGTGCCAGCAGTGAATATGGGGGACCCGGGGGTGAGCAGTTCTTC. Amino acid sequence: CASSEYGGPGGEQFF.

The chain combines TRBV6-5 with TRBJ2-1; TRBD2 matches 16 bases. This CDR3 has 16 residues. Germline V gives CDR1 MNHEY, CDR2 SVGAGI. The trim removed 2 bases at V and 9 bases at J, leaving 4 bases unmatched. The DNA of the CDR3 is TGTGCCAGCAGTTACGGGACTAGCGGGAGGGCCTCTGAGCAGTTCTTC. Its protein product is CASSYGTSGRASEQFF.

V is TRBV23-1 and J is TRBJ2-4; 8 bases agree with TRBD2. TRBV23-1 is placed among ORFs of uncertain function. CDR3 length equals 19 residues. After removal of 4 bases from V and 0 bases from J, the junction contained 14 bases not matched to a gene. CDR3 sequence: CASSPTKRRLAGAKNIQYF. The CDR3 coding sequence is TGCGCCAGCAGTCCCACAAAAAGGCGTCTAGCGGGAGCCAAAAACATTCAGTACTTC.

CDR3 amino acids: CASSPSGLAGGYEQYF. The CDR3 nucleotides read TGCGCCAGCAGCCCCAGTGGGTTAGCGGGAGGGTACGAGCAGTACTTC. The chain couples TRBV5-1 to TRBJ2-7; TRBD2 matches at 11 bases. The CDR3 is made up of 16 amino acids. The germline gives CDR1 SGHRS, CDR2 YFSETQ. J was trimmed by 4 bases and V by 4 bases; bases with no gene match: 10.

Only one count was recorded for this clone. The chain is built from TRBV4-2 and TRBJ2-5, with a possible D match to TRBD2 (7 bases). The V end was cut by 3 bases, the J end by 4 bases, with 15 bases between. The CDR3 has 15 amino acids. Germline-derived CDR1 and CDR2 are LGHNA and YNFKEQ. The CDR3 loop reads CASSQGAGAAETQYF. The CDR3 DNA follows: TGTGCCAGCAGCCAGGGGGCGGGAGCAGCAGAGACCCAGTACTTC.

The V gene is TRBV28, the J gene TRBJ2-7; TRBD1 is a possible D gene (5 bases). This CDR3 has 13 amino acids. From germline, CDR1 is MDHEN and CDR2 SYDVKM. V was cut by 9 bases and J by 1 base, with 13 bases left in between. The CDR3 DNA sequence: TGTGCCAGTTCGACAGACCTGTCCTACGAGCAGTACTTC. Translated: CASSTDLSYEQYF.

V usage is TRBV11-3 and J usage is TRBJ2-1; weak D call: TRBD2 (6 bases). Trimming took 6 bases from V and 5 from J, leaving 11 bases between them. Germline V gene sequence: CDR1 SGHNT, CDR2 YENEEA. The CDR3 has 13 amino acids. The CDR3: CASRSGGDNEQFF. The CDR3 bases are TGTGCCAGCAGGTCCGGGGGTGACAATGAGCAGTTCTTC.

This chain links TRBV29-1 with TRBJ2-3; 9 bases match TRBD1. This CDR3 has 15 residues. J lost 1 base, V lost 1 base, and 3 bases had no gene match. CDR1 is SQVTM and CDR2 is ANQGSEA in the germline V gene. The CDR3 sequence is CSVEGTGAGTDTQYF. Here the CDR3 DNA reads TGCAGCGTTGAAGGGACAGGGGCCGGCACAGATACGCAGTATTTT.

This clone was observed a single time. V usage is TRBV9 and J usage is TRBJ2-5; possible D gene TRBD1, 5 bases. V dropped 0 bases and J dropped 3 bases, with 9 bases sitting between them. The CDR3 totals 14 residues. CDR1 and CDR2 (germline): SGDLS, YYNGEE. The CDR3, as DNA: TGTGCCAGCAGCGTAGGTCGCAGGGAAGAGACCCAGTACTTC. This gives the protein CASSVGRREETQYF.

There are a few counts of this clone. The rearrangement links TRBV28 to TRBJ2-3; 10 bases align to TRBD2. V lost 6 bases, J lost 4 bases, and 7 bases stayed unmatched. CDR1 is MDHEN and CDR2 is SYDVKM in the germline V gene. The length of the CDR3 is 15 residues. CDR3 sequence: CASSYPAGGADTQYF. The CDR3 DNA is TGTGCCAGCAGCTACCCAGCGGGAGGGGCAGATACGCAGTATTTT.

The chain carries TRBV15 and TRBJ2-3; perhaps TRBD1 as D (5 bases). Trimming shortened V by 0 bases and J by 3 bases, and 13 bases separated the two germline ends. The CDR3 has 16 residues. In germline, CDR1 is LNHNV, CDR2 YYDKDF (reference sequence). The CDR3 DNA reads TGTGCCACCAGCAGAGATTCGAGACAGACGACAGATACGCAGTATTTT. It codes for CATSRDSRQTTDTQYF.

The V and J genes are TRBV5-1 and TRBJ2-7; perhaps TRBD1 as D (5 bases). The germline gives CDR1 SGHRS, CDR2 YFSETQ. The CDR3 loop spans 15 amino acids. V was clipped by 5 bases and J by 2 bases, with 17 bases between them. The CDR3 DNA sequence: TGCGCCAGCAGGAGGAGTCAGGGATCGGCCTACGAGCAGTACTTC. Translation gives CASRRSQGSAYEQYF.